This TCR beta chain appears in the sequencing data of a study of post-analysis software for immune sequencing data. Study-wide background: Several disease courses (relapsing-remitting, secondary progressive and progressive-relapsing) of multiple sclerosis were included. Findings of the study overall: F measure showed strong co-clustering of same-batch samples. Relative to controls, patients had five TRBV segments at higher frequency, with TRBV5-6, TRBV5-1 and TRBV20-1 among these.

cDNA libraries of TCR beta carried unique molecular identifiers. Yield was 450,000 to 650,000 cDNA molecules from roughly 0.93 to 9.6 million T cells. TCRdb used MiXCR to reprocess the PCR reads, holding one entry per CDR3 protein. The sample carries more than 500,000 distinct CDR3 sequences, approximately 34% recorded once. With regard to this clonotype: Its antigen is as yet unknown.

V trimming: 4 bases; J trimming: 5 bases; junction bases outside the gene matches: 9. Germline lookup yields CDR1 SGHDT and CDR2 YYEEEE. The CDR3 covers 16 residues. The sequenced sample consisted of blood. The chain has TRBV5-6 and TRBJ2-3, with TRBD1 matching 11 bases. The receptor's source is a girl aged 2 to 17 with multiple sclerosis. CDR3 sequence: CASSQERTGGRDTQYF. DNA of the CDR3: TGTGCCAGCAGCCAGGAACGGACAGGGGGCAGAGATACGCAGTATTTT.